The clone carrying this T cell receptor beta chain was found many times. The antigen remains undetermined. The CDR3 has 14 amino acids. Trimming removed 7 bases from V and 7 bases from J, with 17 bases in between. Germline V CDR1 and CDR2: SNHLY, FYNNEI. Sample time point: persistent/refractory GD, antithyroid drugs over 5 years with positive TRAb. Extracted PBMC RNA gave rise to the TCR library. Relying on iRepertoire HTBI primers and Arm-PCR of CDR3 regions, the team built TCR beta libraries. TCRdb called the multiplex PCR reads again in MiXCR, with one record for every CDR3 protein. The table has some 300,000 distinct CDR3 sequences, 20% to 25% seen once; the top ten hold around three fifths. This sample was taken from a study of regulatory T cells in long-lasting Graves disease. Findings of the study overall: The study found TRBV28, TRBJ1-2 and TRBJ2-5 favored in persistent disease. New patients shared more than 950 public clonotypes, and persistent patients shared more, with 2,500 to 3,000. Compared with new cases, persistent Graves' patients showed reduced TCR diversity.

This clonotype was obtained from a female donor with Graves disease. The gene calls are TRBV2 and TRBJ2-1; possibly TRBD2 for D (5 bases). Sequences were derived from peripheral blood mononuclear cells (PBMCs), sampled when the disease was refractory, from a patient treated with antithyroid drugs. In DNA form, the CDR3 reads TGTGCCAGCAATGCAGACTCGGACTTAAATGAGCAGTTCTTC. It encodes CASNADSDLNEQFF.